This entry features one TCR beta chain sequence. This sample stems from a study of blood T cell repertoires in COVID-19. Germline lookup yields CDR1 MNHEY and CDR2 SVGAGI. This CDR3 is built from 13 residues. V shed 8 bases and J shed 7 bases, with 18 bases lying between them. TCRdb keeps only in-frame clones here, not all; method: immunoSEQ multiplex PCR. The sample records about 74,000 clones, roughly four fifths being singletons. This sequence was found in a human donor in a cohort sampled during active COVID-19. V and J are TRBV6-5 and TRBJ2-7; tentative D call: TRBD2 (5 bases). The sequenced sample consisted of peripheral blood. The DNA for the CDR3 is TGTGCCAGCTACCCCCGGGGATATGGGGAGCAGTACTTC. It is translated as CASYPRGYGEQYF.